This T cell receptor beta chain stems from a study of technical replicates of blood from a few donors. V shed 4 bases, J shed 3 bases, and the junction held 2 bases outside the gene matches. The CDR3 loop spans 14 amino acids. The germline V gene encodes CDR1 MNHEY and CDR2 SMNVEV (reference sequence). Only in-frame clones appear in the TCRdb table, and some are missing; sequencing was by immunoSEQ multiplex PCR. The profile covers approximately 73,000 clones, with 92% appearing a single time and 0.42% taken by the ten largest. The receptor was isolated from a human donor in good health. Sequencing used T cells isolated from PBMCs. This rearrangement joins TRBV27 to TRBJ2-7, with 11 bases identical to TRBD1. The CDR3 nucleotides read TGTGCCAGCAGTTCCGGGACAGGGGGCTACGAGCAGTACTTC. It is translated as CASSSGTGGYEQYF.